These 21 T cell receptor beta chains originate from one sample sequenced in a study of cytomegalovirus exposure and HLA in healthy donors. PCR was performed using 60 Vbeta and 13 Jbeta primers. Profiled with immunoSEQ multiplex PCR; TCRdb holds only in-frame clones, not every one. Found here are 200,000 or so clones, over 75% of them singletons; the top ten hold roughly 1.9%. Sample: PBMCs. The receptors derive from a man younger than 30 in good health and CMV-seronegative.

The rearrangement joins TRBV28 to TRBJ2-2, with D possibly matching TRBD1 (5 bases). Trimming took off 6 bases at V and 1 base at J, with 15 bases between the two ends. The CDR3 has 16 residues. CDR1 is MDHEN, CDR2 SYDVKM, per germline. The CDR3 spells CASRQVNSLNTGELFF. CDR3 nucleotide sequence: TGTGCCAGCAGACAGGTTAACTCATTGAACACCGGGGAGCTGTTTTTT. Complete variable domain (other parts from reference TRBV28 and TRBJ2-2): DVKVTQSSRYLVKRTGEKVFLECVQDMDHENMFWYRQDPGLGLRLIYFSYDVKMKEKGDIPEGYSVSREKKERFSLILESASTNQTSMYLCASRQVNSLNTGELFFGEGSRLTVL.

This clone was seen more than once but under ten times. The chain has TRBV30 and TRBJ2-1; the D is unclear. Germline CDR1 is GTSNPN and CDR2 is SVGIG (reference sequence). The CDR3 covers 15 residues. The V and J ends lost 1 base and 2 bases respectively, with 12 bases between them. CDR3: CAWSENARPYNEQFF. Written as DNA, the CDR3 is TGTGCCTGGAGTGAAAATGCCAGGCCCTACAATGAGCAGTTCTTC. The full variable domain, its missing parts supplied by reference TRBV30 and TRBJ2-1, is SQTIHQWPATLVQPVGSPLSLECTVEGTSNPNLYWYRQAAGRGLQLLFYSVGIGQISSEVPQNLSASRPQDRQFILSSKKLLLSDSGFYLCAWSENARPYNEQFFGPGTRLTVL.

The rearrangement joins TRBV2 to TRBJ2-1; 9 bases align to TRBD2. V was clipped by 7 bases and J by 11 bases; unmatched bases: 12. In germline, CDR1 is SNHLY, CDR2 FYNNEI. The CDR3 totals 14 residues. The CDR3 spells CASIAGLAKKKQFF. CDR3 nucleotides: TGTGCCAGCATCGCGGGACTAGCTAAGAAGAAGCAGTTCTTC.

This chain uses TRBV5-1 with TRBJ2-3; possible D gene TRBD1, 6 bases. V lost 7 bases to trimming and J lost 4 bases, with 16 bases between them. Germline CDR1 SGHRS, CDR2 YFSETQ. The CDR3 is 14 residues long. CDR3: CASCRQEVSDTQYF. The CDR3 DNA reads TGCGCCAGCTGTAGACAGGAAGTTTCAGATACGCAGTATTTT.

The rearrangement links TRBV5-8 to TRBJ1-5; D is perhaps TRBD1 (5 bases). Germline V gene data show CDR1 as SGHTS and CDR2 as YDEGEE. The CDR3 is 17 amino acids. V shed 0 bases and J shed 5 bases, with 18 bases lying between them. The CDR3 nucleotides are TGTGCCAGCAGCTTGGGCCCGGGACCGGGGGGATATCAGCCCCAGCATTTT. Its protein is CASSLGPGPGGYQPQHF. Drawing the rest from reference TRBV5-8 and TRBJ1-5, the complete variable domain is EAGVTQSPTHLIKTRGQQATLRCSPISGHTSVYWYQQALGLGLQFLLWYDEGEERNRGNFPPRFSGRQFPNYSSELNVNALELEDSALYLCASSLGPGPGGYQPQHFGDGTRLSIL.

This sequence joins TRBV27 and TRBJ2-2; D is possibly TRBD1 (6 bases). V was clipped by 8 bases and J by 7 bases, with 23 bases between them. Germline CDR1 and CDR2: MNHEY and SMNVEV (reference sequence). CDR3 size: 16 residues. CDR3 in DNA: TGTGCCAGCCGTCGGCAGACAGGATCGAACGGCGGGGAGCTGTTTTTT. It yields the protein CASRRQTGSNGGELFF.

This clone has just one count. The chain couples TRBV7-6 to TRBJ1-5, with D possibly matching TRBD1 (5 bases). V was trimmed by 3 bases and J by 9 bases, leaving 12 bases between them. This CDR3 has 13 amino acids. Germline V gene data show CDR1 as SGHVS and CDR2 as FNYEAQ. CDR3 sequence reads: CASSFREGRPQHF. The DNA of the CDR3 is TGTGCCAGCAGCTTCAGGGAAGGCCGGCCCCAGCATTTT.

V is TRBV10-3 and J is TRBJ1-1; a possible D gene is TRBD1 (5 bases). CDR1 and CDR2 (germline): ENHRY, SYGVKD. V lost 0 bases, J lost 4 bases, and 12 bases lay in between. The CDR3 length is 15 residues. The CDR3 DNA reads TGTGCCATCAGTGAGTCACCTACCGGGGGCACTGAAGCTTTCTTT. This sequence encodes CAISESPTGGTEAFF.

The V gene is TRBV4-3, the J gene TRBJ1-2; D gene uncertain. CDR1 and CDR2 (germline): LGHNA, YSLEER. The germline V and J ends were trimmed by 0 bases and 2 bases, with 10 bases remaining between them. CDR3 size: 15 residues. The CDR3 loop is CASSQDGPENYGYTF. For the CDR3, the DNA is TGCGCCAGCAGCCAAGATGGGCCCGAAAACTATGGCTACACCTTC.

This rearrangement joins TRBV30 to TRBJ2-5, with 8 bases that match TRBD2. Unmatched junction bases numbered 10, after V lost 0 bases and J lost 4 bases. The CDR3 sequence is 16 residues long. In germline, CDR1 is GTSNPN, CDR2 SVGIG (reference sequence). The CDR3 nucleotides are TGTGCCTGGAGTGTTGGGGGTGGACTAGCCGGAGAGACCCAGTACTTC. Its translation: CAWSVGGGLAGETQYF.

The CDR3 bases are TGTGCCAGCAGCTTGCAGGGGGCGAGCAATCAGCCCCAGCATTTT. It yields the protein CASSLQGASNQPQHF. This chain uses TRBV5-4 with TRBJ1-5; TRBD1 agrees at 8 bases. The CDR3 sequence is 15 residues long. Germline values: CDR1 SGHNT, CDR2 YYREEE (reference sequence). The ends lost 1 base at V and 1 base at J; junction bases unmatched: 1.

The chain uses TRBV12-5 and TRBJ1-5; TRBD1 matches at 9 bases. The CDR3 has 14 residues. Per germline, CDR1 LGHNT and CDR2 FRNRAP. With V trimmed by 9 bases and J by 3 bases, 6 bases remained unmatched. The CDR3 loop reads CASRTGEDNQPQHF. The CDR3 DNA is TGTGCTAGCCGGACAGGGGAAGACAATCAGCCCCAGCATTTT.

The V call is TRBV7-6, the J call TRBJ2-1; TRBD2 agrees at 12 bases. The CDR3 is 16 residues long. V shed 5 bases, J shed 4 bases, and the junction held 6 bases outside the gene matches. CDR1 is SGHVS, CDR2 FNYEAQ, per germline. The CDR3 sequence is CASSPRLAGEYNEQFF. The CDR3 DNA reads as TGTGCCAGCAGCCCGCGACTAGCGGGGGAATACAATGAGCAGTTCTTC.

Of note for this clone: This same CDR3 is encoded by further DNA sequences in the sample. The CDR3 nucleotides are TGTGCCAGTAGTGGACAGGGCGGCAATCAGCCCCAGCATTTT. Amino acids: CASSGQGGNQPQHF. The rearrangement links TRBV19 to TRBJ1-5, with 8 bases matching TRBD1. The CDR3 has 14 residues. The ends lost 5 bases at V and 2 bases at J; junction bases unmatched: 2. CDR1 is LNHDA and CDR2 is SQIVND in the germline V gene (reference sequence).

This clone is a singleton in its sample. This rearrangement joins TRBV6-5 to TRBJ1-2; 9 nucleotides align to TRBD1. Germline CDR1 is MNHEY and CDR2 is SVGAGI. Trimming cost V 0 bases and J 7 bases; bases outside gene matches: 9. The CDR3 runs to 16 residues. CDR3 nucleotides: TGTGCCAGCAGTTACTCGCTAACAGGGGGCAATTCTGGCTACACCTTC. It codes for CASSYSLTGGNSGYTF.

The rearrangement links TRBV9 to TRBJ1-5; 7 positions agree with TRBD1. V was clipped by 3 bases and J by 4 bases; unmatched bases: 7. This CDR3 has 15 amino acids. Germline V CDR1 and CDR2: SGDLS, YYNGEE. Here the CDR3 DNA reads TGTGCCAGCAGCGGTTCCGACAGGGTAAATCAGCCCCAGCATTTT. Translation gives CASSGSDRVNQPQHF.

The chain employs TRBV11-1 and TRBJ2-1, with 12 nucleotides matching TRBD2. CDR1 is SGHAT, CDR2 FQDESV, per germline (reference sequence). The V segment lost 2 bases and the J segment 12 bases; nucleotides outside the gene matches: 8. This CDR3 is built from 15 residues. The CDR3: CASSLRLAGVIVQFF. CDR3 DNA sequence: TGTGCCAGCAGCTTAAGACTAGCGGGGGTAATAGTGCAGTTCTTC.

The chain employs TRBV6-4 and TRBJ2-3; 10 bases agree with TRBD2. CDR3 size: 16 residues. Germline CDR1 reads MRHNA; CDR2 reads SNTAGT. V lost 3 bases and J lost 4; bases outside the gene matches: 7. The CDR3 DNA is TGTGCCAGCAGTGAGACGGCTAGCGGGGGTTCAGATACGCAGTATTTT. The encoded protein is CASSETASGGSDTQYF.

The J gene is TRBJ2-5, the V gene TRBV7-9; tentatively, D is TRBD1 (5 bases). Germline V gene lookup returns CDR1 SEHNR and CDR2 FQNEAQ (reference sequence). Deletions cut 0 bases from V and 5 bases from J, with 19 bases between. The CDR3 is made up of 17 amino acids. CDR3 protein: CASSLALRGSGWETQYF. The CDR3 DNA reads as TGTGCCAGCAGCTTAGCGCTAAGGGGATCAGGTTGGGAGACCCAGTACTTC.

This rearrangement joins TRBV13 to TRBJ2-5; 8 bases match TRBD2. Per germline, CDR1 PRHDT and CDR2 FYEKMQ (reference sequence). Germline trimming cut 5 bases from V and 5 bases from J; bases unmatched to any gene: 10. The CDR3 contains 15 residues. Here the CDR3 reads CASSQIGGAGETQYF. The CDR3 DNA sequence: TGTGCCAGCAGCCAGATCGGGGGGGCCGGGGAGACCCAGTACTTC.

The table lists this clone with a count of one. The chain is built from TRBV7-3 and TRBJ2-2, with a weak D call TRBD2 (5 bases). V lost 5 bases and J lost 9, with 10 bases in between. Germline-derived CDR1 and CDR2 are SGHTA and FQGTGA. This CDR3 contains 12 residues. The CDR3 DNA follows: TGTGCCAGCAGCCATCCCGGGAGGGAGCTGTTTTTT. Protein: CASSHPGRELFF.